The present T cell receptor (beta chain) was sequenced within a study of blood T cell repertoires in COVID-19. For the study at large: Donors in the United States, Italy and Spain gave samples during acute or convalescent COVID-19. PBMCs, B-cell-depleted T cells, or T cells provided the cDNA or gDNA that made up the material.

In the authors' workflow: Estimated nucleated cell counts came from reference gene primer amplification. Profiling relied on immunoSEQ multiplex PCR, and the TCRdb table lists in-frame clones only, not all of them. For V, J and clone size, that table is used; D and trimming come from the DNA. The sample includes hundreds of thousands of clones, approximately 92% of them seen just once. Trimming took 1 base from V and 4 from J; bases not matched to a gene: 3. From germline, CDR1 is MNHNS and CDR2 SASEGT. The CDR3 contains 14 residues. Participants were aged roughly 18 to 100 years from around 26 US areas.

The sequenced material came from PBMCs or T cells enriched from blood (not recorded which). The sequence was obtained from a woman between 18 and 29 years old who had recovered from COVID-19. The chain joins TRBV6-1 to TRBJ1-2, with 7 positions matching TRBD1. In DNA, the CDR3 is TGTGCCAGCAGTGAAGACGGGACAGCCTATGGCTACACCTTC. As protein: CASSEDGTAYGYTF.